These 29 T cell receptor beta chains share one sample of origin, sequenced in a study of T-cell reconstitution after alpha-beta-depleted transplantation in children. The TCRbeta library was prepared with unique molecular identifiers. TCRdb reprocessed the PCR reads with MiXCR, giving one entry per CDR3 protein. The profile covers around 400,000 distinct CDR3 sequences, with about 11% appearing a single time and about 5% taken by the ten largest. The specimen was PBMCs from the stem cell graft donor, collected from the stem cell graft. The receptors come from a human donor who donated a stem cell graft to a child with acute myeloid leukemia.

This clonotype turned up a few times. The chain joins TRBV10-2 to TRBJ2-3; 8 nucleotides line up with TRBD2. Trimming cost V 8 bases and J 4 bases; bases outside gene matches: 5. Germline assignment: CDR1 WSHSY and CDR2 SAAADI. CDR3 length: 13 amino acids. Here the CDR3 DNA reads TGCGCCAGCGAAGCGGGAGTCCCAGATACGCAGTATTTT. Translation: CASEAGVPDTQYF.

In this sample, this clonotype turned up a few times. The chain links TRBV21-1 to TRBJ2-1; the DNA was not used to check the table's D call, TRBD1. TRBV21-1 constitutes a pseudogene. The CDR3 length is 19 residues. The CDR3 protein is CASSKKGRRGWRTYNEQFF. The CDR3 DNA is TGTGCCAGCAGCAAAAAAGGTCGGCGGGGGTGGAGAACCTACAATGAGCAGTTCTTC.

The chain employs TRBV6-1 and TRBJ1-6; 7 bases line up with TRBD1. Trimming removed 1 base from V and 8 bases from J; junction bases left unmatched: 2. The CDR3 has 14 amino acids. From germline, CDR1 is MNHNS and CDR2 SASEGT. The CDR3, as DNA: TGTGCCAGCAGTGAAGGGGACAGAGATTCACCCCTCCACTTT. Its protein is CASSEGDRDSPLHF.

This clonotype appeared a few times. The chain joins TRBV28 to TRBJ2-7; the match to TRBD1 covers 7 bases. CDR1 is MDHEN and CDR2 is SYDVKM in the germline V gene. The V segment lost 3 bases and the J segment 3 bases; nucleotides outside the gene matches: 8. The CDR3 is made up of 15 amino acids. CDR3 sequence: CASSLPGGPFYEQYF. CDR3 sequence (DNA): TGTGCCAGCAGTTTGCCAGGGGGACCCTTCTACGAGCAGTACTTC.

J is TRBJ1-6 and V is TRBV2; perhaps TRBD1 as D (6 bases). The germline gives CDR1 SNHLY, CDR2 FYNNEI. This CDR3 has 13 amino acids. V lost 7 bases to trimming and J lost 6 bases, with 10 bases between them. The CDR3 loop is CASTGDGNSPLHF. CDR3 in DNA: TGTGCCAGCACAGGGGATGGTAATTCACCCCTCCACTTT.

This clonotype was seen ten or more times. The genes are TRBV20-1 and TRBJ1-4; 7 bases match TRBD1. The V gene's germline CDR1 is DFQATT and CDR2 SNEGSKA (reference sequence). V lost 6 bases to trimming and J lost 5 bases; unmatched junction nucleotides: 6. This CDR3 region has 13 residues. The CDR3 DNA reads TGCAGTGCCAGCAGGGGGGCGAATGAAAAACTGTTTTTT. Translated: CSASRGANEKLFF.

This clonotype was seen many times. The genes are TRBV5-1 and TRBJ2-2, with 10 nucleotides matching TRBD2. Germline CDR1 reads SGHRS; CDR2 reads YFSETQ. The V gene end was trimmed by 4 bases and the J gene end by 4 bases; junction bases not matched to a gene: 10. The CDR3 extends over 17 amino acids. The CDR3 protein is CASSPPSGGVGTGELFF. Written as DNA, the CDR3 is TGCGCCAGCAGCCCTCCCAGCGGGGGGGTCGGCACCGGGGAGCTGTTTTTT.

This clonotype was recorded a few times. V usage is TRBV6-1 and J usage is TRBJ1-6, with TRBD1 matching 8 bases. V lost 6 bases and J lost 11; bases outside the gene matches: 9. The CDR3 covers 14 residues. Per germline, CDR1 MNHNS and CDR2 SASEGT. The CDR3 coding sequence is TGTGCCAGCAGACCAGGACAGGGCAGGACACCCCTCCACTTT. Amino acid sequence: CASRPGQGRTPLHF.

The J gene is TRBJ2-5, the V gene TRBV6-5; 7 nucleotides align to TRBD2. Germline V CDR1 and CDR2: MNHEY, SVGAGI. CDR3 length: 17 amino acids. With V trimmed by 2 bases and J by 3 bases, 12 bases remained unmatched. As DNA, the CDR3 is TGTGCCAGCAGTTACAGGTTGGATCGGGGAGGGAAAGAGACCCAGTACTTC. Amino acids: CASSYRLDRGGKETQYF.

A few counts support this clonotype. V gene TRBV27 combines with J gene TRBJ1-4, with TRBD1 identical over 8 bases. V shed 5 bases and J 8 bases; nucleotides not matched to a gene: 7. The CDR3 has 14 amino acids. The germline CDR1 and CDR2 sequences are MNHEY and SMNVEV (reference sequence). CDR3: CASSLTGVKEKLFF. DNA of the CDR3: TGTGCCAGCAGTCTGACAGGGGTAAAAGAAAAACTGTTTTTT.

This clonotype appeared a few times. The V gene is TRBV20-1, the J gene TRBJ2-1; 8 bases fit TRBD2. There are 15 residues in the CDR3. J gave up 5 bases and V 5 bases, and 11 bases lay outside the gene matches. Germline lookup yields CDR1 DFQATT and CDR2 SNEGSKA (reference sequence). This CDR3 reads CSAGGRTSHHNEQFF. Here the CDR3 DNA reads TGCAGTGCTGGAGGGAGGACTAGCCACCACAATGAGCAGTTCTTC.

This clonotype was picked up a small number of times. The rearrangement uses TRBV7-2 and TRBJ2-5; no firm D call. Trimming cost V 5 bases and J 4 bases, with 8 bases left between them. The CDR3 is 12 amino acids. CDR1 is SGHTA, CDR2 FQGNSA, per germline. The CDR3 DNA reads as TGTGCCAGCAGCCAGTACAGAGAGACCCAGTACTTC. It translates to CASSQYRETQYF.

This rearrangement joins TRBV5-6 to TRBJ2-1; D gene uncertain. The CDR3 covers 12 residues. Looked up from germline, CDR1 is SGHDT and CDR2 is YYEEEE. V gave up 4 bases and J gave up 12 bases, with 14 bases separating them. The CDR3 DNA reads as TGTGCCAGCAGCCGTACACAAGCTAGGCAGTTCTTC. Its translation: CASSRTQARQFF.

The sample holds a few counts of this clonotype. The chain carries TRBV28 and TRBJ2-1, with 9 bases matching TRBD2. Germline-derived CDR1 and CDR2 are MDHEN and SYDVKM. V dropped 10 bases and J dropped 3; count of bases not matched to a gene: 4. The CDR3 runs to 13 residues. The CDR3 reads CATAAGGYNEQFF. CDR3 nucleotides: TGTGCCACCGCAGCGGGAGGCTACAATGAGCAGTTCTTC. Complete variable domain (other parts from reference TRBV28 and TRBJ2-1): DVKVTQSSRYLVKRTGEKVFLECVQDMDHENMFWYRQDPGLGLRLIYFSYDVKMKEKGDIPEGYSVSREKKERFSLILESASTNQTSMYLCATAAGGYNEQFFGPGTRLTVL.

This clonotype was detected only a few times. This chain joins TRBV3-1 and TRBJ2-6; possible D gene TRBD1, 5 bases. The CDR3 spans 22 residues. Trimming left V 0 bases short and J 1 base short, with 25 bases between. Germline V lookup: CDR1 LGHDT, CDR2 YNNKEL (reference sequence). The CDR3 region is CASSQDSVHGAAEFSGANVLTF. DNA of the CDR3: TGTGCCAGCAGCCAAGATTCAGTGCATGGGGCAGCCGAATTTTCTGGGGCCAACGTCCTGACTTTC.

This clonotype has only a few counts. The chain combines TRBV15 with TRBJ1-2; 10 bases match TRBD1. The CDR3 loop spans 18 amino acids. Germline CDR1 is LNHNV and CDR2 is YYDKDF (reference sequence). V lost 3 bases and J lost 4; bases outside the gene matches: 14. CDR3 sequence: CATSRGFRTGGAGYGYTF. The CDR3 coding sequence is TGTGCCACCAGCAGGGGATTCCGGACAGGGGGTGCTGGCTATGGCTACACCTTC.

V usage is TRBV29-1 and J usage is TRBJ2-7; 8 bases fit TRBD2. This CDR3 has 13 amino acids. The germline CDR1 and CDR2 sequences are SQVTM and ANQGSEA. V shed 1 base, J shed 2 bases, and the junction held 1 base outside the gene matches. CDR3 in DNA: TGCAGCGTTGAAGTCGGGAGGGCCTACGAGCAGTACTTC. It translates to CSVEVGRAYEQYF.

With respect to this clonotype: This sequence may be a read error, since a much larger clone differs from it by one base. The V and J genes are TRBV3-1 and TRBJ2-1, with TRBD2 matching 11 bases. Germline V gives CDR1 LGHDT, CDR2 YNNKEL (reference sequence). The CDR3 has 15 amino acids. CDR3 DNA: TGTGGCAGCAGCCAAGCATTAGCGGGGGGGGATGAGCAGTTCTTC. Its translation: CGSSQALAGGDEQFF.

This clonotype has more than one count but fewer than ten. This chain uses TRBV6-1 with TRBJ1-1; D is possibly TRBD1 (6 bases). Per the germline V gene, CDR1 is MNHNS and CDR2 is SASEGT. V gave up 4 bases and J gave up 3 bases, with 9 bases separating them. The CDR3 contains 13 residues. Here the CDR3 reads CASSADSYTEAFF. DNA for the CDR3: TGTGCCAGCAGTGCGGACAGTTACACTGAAGCTTTCTTT.

This rearrangement joins TRBV6-1 to TRBJ1-6, with 8 bases lining up with TRBD1. CDR3 size: 14 residues. Germline CDR1 is MNHNS and CDR2 is SASEGT. The V gene end was trimmed by 7 bases and the J gene end by 9 bases; junction bases not matched to a gene: 8. This CDR3 is CASTGTGGSSPLHF. DNA of the CDR3: TGTGCCAGCACCGGTACAGGGGGAAGTTCACCCCTCCACTTT.

This clonotype was found many times. The chain has TRBV3-2 and TRBJ2-2. TRBV3-2 corresponds to a pseudogene. The CDR3 contains 16 residues. CDR3 residues: CASSQDWGTNTGELFF. DNA of the CDR3: TGTGCCAGCAGCCAAGATTGGGGTACGAACACCGGGGAGCTGTTTTTT.

This clonotype was counted a few times. The J gene is TRBJ2-2, the V gene TRBV14, with 11 bases identical to TRBD2. The CDR3 runs 16 residues. CDR1 and CDR2 (germline): SGHDN, FVKESK. V gave up 2 bases and J gave up 6 bases; unmatched junction bases: 5. In DNA, the CDR3 is TGTGCCAGCAGCCAACGGCTAGCGGGAGGTTCCGGGGAGCTGTTTTTT. Translating it yields CASSQRLAGGSGELFF.

This clonotype was found a few times. V gene TRBV20-1 combines with J gene TRBJ1-5; possibly TRBD1 for D (5 bases). Germline assignment: CDR1 DFQATT and CDR2 SNEGSKA (reference sequence). Trimming shortened V by 5 bases and J by 0 bases, and 11 bases separated the two germline ends. This CDR3 comprises 14 residues. The CDR3 coding sequence is TGCAGTGCTCTGGAGGGGTTTAGCAATCAGCCCCAGCATTTT. Protein sequence: CSALEGFSNQPQHF.

The V and J genes are TRBV7-6 and TRBJ2-5; D gene unclear. Germline CDR1 is SGHVS and CDR2 is FNYEAQ. V was cut by 5 bases and J by 5 bases, with 12 bases left in between. The CDR3 runs 13 residues. Written as DNA, the CDR3 is TGTGCCAGCAGCCCCGGGTTGCCCGAGACCCAGTACTTC. Its protein product is CASSPGLPETQYF.

This clonotype was picked up many times. This sequence joins TRBV6-6 and TRBJ1-2; D is unresolved. Germline CDR1 and CDR2: MNHNY and SVGAGI (reference sequence). V was clipped by 8 bases and J by 0 bases, with 10 bases between them. The CDR3 has 13 amino acids. CDR3 loop: CASSPGTNYGYTF. Here the CDR3 DNA reads TGTGCCAGCTCGCCGGGGACTAACTATGGCTACACCTTC.

This rearrangement joins TRBV11-2 to TRBJ2-2, with D possibly TRBD2 on 6 matching bases. V lost 6 bases and J 3 bases, leaving 14 bases between the germline ends. The germline V gene encodes CDR1 SGHAT and CDR2 FQNNGV. The length of the CDR3 is 15 residues. The CDR3 sequence is CASSLLGGDTGELFF. CDR3 DNA sequence: TGTGCCAGCAGTTTACTGGGCGGGGACACCGGGGAGCTGTTTTTT.

This clonotype was observed a handful of times. This chain connects TRBV20-1 to TRBJ2-7; no clear D. Trimming took 3 bases from V and 0 from J, leaving 6 bases between them. CDR3 length: 12 residues. The germline CDR1 and CDR2 sequences are DFQATT and SNEGSKA (reference sequence). The CDR3 nucleotides are TGCAGTGCTAGGAGAAGCTCCTACGAGCAGTACTTC. Amino acid sequence: CSARRSSYEQYF.

The V gene is TRBV29-1, the J gene TRBJ1-3; the D gene is possibly TRBD1 (5 bases). CDR3 size: 14 residues. Germline assignment: CDR1 SQVTM and CDR2 ANQGSEA. The V end was cut by 0 bases, the J end by 5 bases, with 11 bases between. The CDR3 DNA is TGCAGCGTTGAAGATCGGGGGACCCGAAACACCATATATTTT. Translated: CSVEDRGTRNTIYF.

This clonotype appeared many times. This chain connects TRBV6-2 or TRBV6-3 to TRBJ2-5; D is unresolved. V shed 6 bases and J shed 2 bases, with 10 bases lying between them. Germline lookup yields CDR1 MNHEY and CDR2 SVGEGT. CDR3 length equals 13 residues. The CDR3 DNA follows: TGTGCCAGCAGACCAATCCCGCAAGAGACCCAGTACTTC. Amino acids: CASRPIPQETQYF.